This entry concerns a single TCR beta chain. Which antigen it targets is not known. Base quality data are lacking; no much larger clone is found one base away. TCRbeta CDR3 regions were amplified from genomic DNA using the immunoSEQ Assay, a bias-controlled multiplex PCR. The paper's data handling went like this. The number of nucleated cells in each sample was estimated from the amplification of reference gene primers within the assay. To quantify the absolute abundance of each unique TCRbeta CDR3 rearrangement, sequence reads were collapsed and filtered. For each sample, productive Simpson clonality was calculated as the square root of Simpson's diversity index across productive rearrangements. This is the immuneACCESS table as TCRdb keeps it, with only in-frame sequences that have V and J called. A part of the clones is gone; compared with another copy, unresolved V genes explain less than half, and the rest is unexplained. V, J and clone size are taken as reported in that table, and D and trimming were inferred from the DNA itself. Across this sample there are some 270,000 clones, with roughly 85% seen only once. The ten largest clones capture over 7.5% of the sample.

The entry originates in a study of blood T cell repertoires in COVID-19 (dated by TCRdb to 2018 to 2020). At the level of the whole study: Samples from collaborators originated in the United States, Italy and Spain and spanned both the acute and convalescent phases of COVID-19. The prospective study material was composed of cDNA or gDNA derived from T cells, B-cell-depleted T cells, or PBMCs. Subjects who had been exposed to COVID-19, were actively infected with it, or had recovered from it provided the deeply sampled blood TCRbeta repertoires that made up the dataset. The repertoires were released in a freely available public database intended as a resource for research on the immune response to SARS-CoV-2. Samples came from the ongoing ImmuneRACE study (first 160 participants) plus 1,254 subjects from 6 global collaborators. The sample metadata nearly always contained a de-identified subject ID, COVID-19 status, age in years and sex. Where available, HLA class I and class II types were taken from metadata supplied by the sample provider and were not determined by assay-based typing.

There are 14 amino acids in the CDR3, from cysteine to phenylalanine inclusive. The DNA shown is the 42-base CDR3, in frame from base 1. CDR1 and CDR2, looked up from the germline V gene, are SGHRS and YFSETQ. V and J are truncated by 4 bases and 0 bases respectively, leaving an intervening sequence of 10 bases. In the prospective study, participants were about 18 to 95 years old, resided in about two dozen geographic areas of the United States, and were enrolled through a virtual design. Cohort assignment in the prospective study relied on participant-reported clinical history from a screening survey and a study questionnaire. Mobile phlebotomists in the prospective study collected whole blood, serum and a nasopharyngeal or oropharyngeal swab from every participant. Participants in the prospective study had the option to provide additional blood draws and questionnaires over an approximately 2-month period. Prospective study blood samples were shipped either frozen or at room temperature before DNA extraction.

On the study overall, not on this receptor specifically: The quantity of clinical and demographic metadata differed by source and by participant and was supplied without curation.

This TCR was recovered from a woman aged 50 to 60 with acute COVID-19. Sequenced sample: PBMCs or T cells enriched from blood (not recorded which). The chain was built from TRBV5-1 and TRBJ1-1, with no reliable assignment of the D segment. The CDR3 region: CASSTSGVNTEAFF. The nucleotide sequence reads TGCGCCAGCAGCACCTCCGGGGTGAACACTGAAGCTTTCTTT.